Given below is one T cell receptor beta chain in context. The entry originates in a study of blood T cells in healthy people across ages. V lost 6 bases to trimming and J lost 6 bases, with 17 bases between them. This CDR3 region has 15 residues. A second PCR, run for about 7 to 11 cycles, used a sample-barcoded 5' primer plus a J-beta primer mix. MiXCR was run by TCRdb on the 5' RACE reads, yielding one entry per CDR3 protein. The table lists roughly 2 million distinct CDR3 sequences, about 50% of them singletons. This TCR was sampled from a middle-aged woman in good health. The sequenced sample was blood. The V call is TRBV12-3 or TRBV12-4, the J call TRBJ2-2; the D is unclear. In DNA form, the CDR3 reads TGTGCCAGCAGCCGAGACTTACGGGCCCCCGGGGAGCTGTTTTTT. The encoded protein is CASSRDLRAPGELFF.